This T cell receptor (beta chain) was found in a study of control samples from healthy donors and cancer patients. Profiled with immunoSEQ multiplex PCR; TCRdb holds only in-frame clones, not every one. The data contain 35,000 to 45,000 clones, roughly 83% of them singletons. Trimming removed 9 bases from V and 2 bases from J, with 10 bases in between. CDR1 is KGHDR, CDR2 SFDVKD, per germline. The CDR3 loop spans 13 amino acids. Sequences were obtained from blood. The chain employs TRBV24-1 and TRBJ2-1, with no clear D. The source is a man in his sixties in good health. The CDR3, as DNA: TGTGCCACCGCTGCTACTGCCTACAATGAGCAGTTCTTC. Residues: CATAATAYNEQFF.